This entry concerns a single T cell receptor (beta chain). It is unclear where the CDR3 begins or ends on the DNA, so no DNA is shown, and the CDR3 is as TCRdb lists it. This entry comes from a study of blood T cell repertoires in COVID-19. The table came from immunoSEQ multiplex PCR; TCRdb's copy has only in-frame clones and leaves some out. The table has 250,000 to 300,000 clones, roughly 90% seen once; the top ten hold over 9.5%. The TCR originated in a young woman with COVID-19, enrolled during active disease. Sample: peripheral blood.

The chain's CDR3 is CASSKVGGGTGELFF. The chain recombines TRBV21-1 with TRBJ2-2; the table's D call, TRBD1, was not checked against the DNA. TRBV21-1 is labeled a pseudogene. Counting both end residues, the CDR3 totals 15 amino acids.